The 22 T cell receptor beta chains below come from one sample, sequenced in a study of T-cell reconstitution after alpha-beta-depleted transplantation in children (dated by TCRdb to 2015 to 2016). Libraries came from PCR. Sequencing was performed on an Illumina HiSeq 2500. To normalize quantification of the TCRbeta repertoire, the TCR libraries were built with molecular barcoding that relied on unique molecular identifiers. TCRdb took the public reads, trimmed them with fastp at Q25, ran MiXCR for clone calling and kept in-frame beta chains. CDR3 protein sequences are deduplicated, and each keeps its most common genes and DNA. The sample records over 300,000 distinct CDR3 sequences, under 13% of which are singletons. The leading ten clones occupy 2% to 3% of the sample. Here the sequenced sample was PBMCs from the stem cell graft donor, taken from the stem cell graft. These receptors were taken from a human donor who donated a stem cell graft to a child with acute lymphoblastic leukemia.

This clonotype was seen repeatedly, ten times or more. This sequence joins TRBV6-5 and TRBJ2-1, with 10 positions matching TRBD2. This CDR3 has 15 amino acids. Germline CDR1 reads MNHEY; CDR2 reads SVGAGI. V lost 6 bases and J lost 7; bases outside the gene matches: 9. The CDR3 DNA is TGTGCCAGCAGACCACTAGCGGGATTTGGGAATGAGCAGTTCTTC. It is translated as CASRPLAGFGNEQFF.

This clonotype was recorded at least ten times. This rearrangement joins TRBV6-1 to TRBJ1-4; 8 bases line up with TRBD1. Germline V gives CDR1 MNHNS, CDR2 SASEGT. V was clipped by 5 bases and J by 2 bases; unmatched bases: 7. CDR3 size: 16 residues. The CDR3 nucleotides read TGTGCCAGCAGTCGTGGACAGGGTGGCACTAATGAAAAACTGTTTTTT. This translates into CASSRGQGGTNEKLFF.

The CDR3 loop reads CASTTWRGMDEKLFF. The CDR3 nucleotides are TGTGCCAGCACCACCTGGAGGGGAATGGATGAAAAACTGTTTTTT. The V call is TRBV12-3 or TRBV12-4, the J call TRBJ1-4, with D possibly matching TRBD1 (5 bases). With 7 bases removed from V and 6 bases from J, the gap between germline ends came to 18 bases. The CDR3 length is 15 residues.

This clonotype has more than one count but fewer than ten. This rearrangement joins TRBV10-3 to TRBJ1-1; D perhaps matches TRBD1 (5 bases). CDR3 length: 15 residues. V lost 3 bases to trimming and J lost 1 base, with 12 bases between them. CDR1 and CDR2 (germline): ENHRY, SYGVKD. The CDR3 sequence is CAISEAEGWNTEAFF. In nucleotides, the CDR3 is TGTGCCATCAGTGAAGCCGAGGGGTGGAACACTGAAGCTTTCTTT.

This clonotype appeared a few times. The chain links TRBV27 to TRBJ2-1; TRBD2 is a possible D gene (5 bases). CDR1 is MNHEY, CDR2 SMNVEV, per germline (reference sequence). V lost 3 bases and J lost 6, with 15 bases in between. The CDR3 is 15 amino acids. The CDR3 here is CASSLGTTGLNEQFF. CDR3 nucleotide sequence: TGTGCCAGCAGTTTGGGTACAACCGGACTCAATGAGCAGTTCTTC.

This chain uses TRBV20-1 with TRBJ1-5; D not certain. Germline loops: CDR1 DFQATT, CDR2 SNEGSKA (reference sequence). The ends were cut back, 6 bases at V and 1 base at J, with 13 bases in the middle. CDR3 length: 14 amino acids. The DNA of the CDR3 is TGCAGTGCCACGAAAGGGCCCAGCAATCAGCCCCAGCATTTT. This translates into CSATKGPSNQPQHF.

This clonotype was observed a few times. The chain employs TRBV20-1 and TRBJ2-7; TRBD2 matches 10 bases. Trimming took 5 bases from V and 2 from J; bases not matched to a gene: 3. Germline V gene data show CDR1 as DFQATT and CDR2 as SNEGSKA (reference sequence). CDR3 length: 13 amino acids. This chain's CDR3 is CSAGLAEAYEQYF. The DNA of the CDR3 is TGCAGTGCTGGACTAGCGGAAGCCTACGAGCAGTACTTC.

There are a few counts of this clonotype. The chain has TRBV10-3 and TRBJ2-1; 14 bases fit TRBD2. The CDR3 is 17 amino acids. Looked up from germline, CDR1 is ENHRY and CDR2 is SYGVKD. The V segment lost 3 bases and the J segment 10 bases; nucleotides outside the gene matches: 11. CDR3 nucleotides: TGTGCCATCAGTGATCAGAAGGGACTAGCGGGAGTAGGAGAGCAGTTCTTC. It codes for CAISDQKGLAGVGEQFF.

This clonotype was recorded many times. The DNA of the CDR3 is TGCGCCAGCAGCCAAGAGGGGCGGTTGAACACTGAAGCTTTCTTT. Translating gives CASSQEGRLNTEAFF. The chain couples TRBV4-1 to TRBJ1-1; a weak D match, TRBD1 (5 bases). V was shortened by 0 bases and J by 0 bases, with 8 bases between the two germline ends. Looked up from germline, CDR1 is MGHRA and CDR2 is YSYEKL. There are 15 residues in the CDR3.

In this sample, this clonotype turned up many times. V and J are TRBV4-3 and TRBJ2-3; 9 bases map to TRBD1. Germline CDR1 LGHNA, CDR2 YSLEER. The CDR3 sequence is 17 residues long. With 3 bases clipped from V and 2 bases from J, the junction kept 9 bases outside the gene matches. The CDR3: CASSQDSQGAYTDTQYF. The CDR3 nucleotides are TGCGCCAGCAGCCAGGATTCACAGGGGGCCTACACAGATACGCAGTATTTT.

The genes are TRBV20-1 and TRBJ2-2; D call uncertain. V was pared by 3 bases and J by 6 bases, with 8 bases between. Germline CDR1 and CDR2: DFQATT and SNEGSKA (reference sequence). The CDR3 sequence is 12 residues long. The CDR3 loop reads CSASGAAGELFF. CDR3 coding DNA: TGCAGTGCTAGTGGTGCCGCCGGGGAGCTGTTTTTT.

This clonotype was picked up a small number of times. The V and J genes are TRBV2 and TRBJ2-2; D is possibly TRBD1 (6 bases). The CDR3 has 14 residues. Germline assignment: CDR1 SNHLY and CDR2 FYNNEI. V was cut by 7 bases and J by 4 bases, with 13 bases left in between. CDR3 amino acids: CASILQGGTGELFF. The CDR3 region has the DNA TGTGCCAGCATTCTACAGGGTGGCACCGGGGAGCTGTTTTTT.

J is TRBJ2-5 and V is TRBV15; D is uncertain. The germline gives CDR1 LNHNV, CDR2 YYDKDF (reference sequence). The CDR3 is 13 amino acids. With 0 bases removed from V and 5 bases from J, the gap between germline ends came to 7 bases. CDR3 DNA sequence: TGTGCCACCAGCAGAGATATCGGGGAGACCCAGTACTTC. Translating gives CATSRDIGETQYF.

The V gene is TRBV4-1, the J gene TRBJ1-2; 8 bases are a match to TRBD1. The CDR3 has 15 residues. V lost 4 bases, J lost 8 bases, and 12 bases stayed unmatched. The germline CDR1 and CDR2 sequences are MGHRA and YSYEKL. The CDR3 DNA reads TGCGCCAGCAGCCCTCCCGGACAGGGCATATGGGGCTACACCTTC. Amino acids: CASSPPGQGIWGYTF.

This clonotype has a handful of counts. This sequence joins TRBV6-5 and TRBJ2-5; D perhaps matches TRBD1 (6 bases). The V and J ends lost 2 bases and 1 base respectively, with 11 bases between them. The CDR3 totals 15 residues. Germline V gives CDR1 MNHEY, CDR2 SVGAGI. The chain's CDR3 is CASSYEYRVQETQYF. Written as DNA, the CDR3 is TGTGCCAGCAGTTACGAGTACAGGGTCCAAGAGACCCAGTACTTC.

This clonotype showed up just a few times. The chain recombines TRBV9 with TRBJ2-5, with D possibly being TRBD2 (5 bases). The germline V gene encodes CDR1 SGDLS and CDR2 YYNGEE. The CDR3 has 15 residues. Trimming took off 2 bases at V and 2 bases at J, with 13 bases between the two ends. CDR3 nucleotide sequence: TGTGCCAGCAGCGTTTCCAGCTCGGGGCAAGAGACCCAGTACTTC. It yields the protein CASSVSSSGQETQYF.

The chain links TRBV7-2 to TRBJ2-3; 7 nucleotides line up with TRBD1. Germline V gives CDR1 SGHTA, CDR2 FQGNSA. V shed 3 bases, J shed 3 bases, and the junction held 6 bases outside the gene matches. The length of the CDR3 is 15 residues. The CDR3 is CASSLPTGRTDTQYF. The DNA for the CDR3 is TGTGCCAGCAGCTTGCCGACAGGGAGAACAGATACGCAGTATTTT.

There are a few counts of this clonotype. The rearrangement links TRBV7-9 to TRBJ2-7, with D unresolved. The CDR3 loop spans 12 amino acids. Trimming stripped 0 bases from V and 5 bases from J, with 5 bases between. CDR1 SEHNR and CDR2 FQNEAQ come from the germline V gene (reference sequence). The chain's CDR3 is CASSLAFDEQYF. Written as DNA, the CDR3 is TGTGCCAGCAGCTTAGCCTTCGACGAGCAGTACTTC. The full variable domain, rest sourced from reference TRBV7-9 and TRBJ2-7, is DTGVSQNPRHKITKRGQNVTFRCDPISEHNRLYWYRQTLGQGPEFLTYFQNEAQLEKSRLLSDRFSAERPKGSFSTLEIQRTEQGDSAMYLCASSLAFDEQYFGPGTRLTVT.

This clonotype was observed a handful of times. The chain carries TRBV12-3 or TRBV12-4 and TRBJ2-7; a possible D gene is TRBD2 (7 bases). The CDR3 loop spans 18 amino acids. Trimming removed 1 base at V and 5 bases at J, with 24 bases between. CDR3 in DNA: TGTGCCAGCAGTTTAGTCTTTGGACGGGGGGCCCAGGGCGACGAGCAGTACTTC. This codes for CASSLVFGRGAQGDEQYF.

As to this clonotype: A read error may be the cause here, since a much bigger clone is one base away. J is TRBJ2-7 and V is TRBV28, with 7 bases aligning to TRBD1. Germline CDR1 reads MDHEN; CDR2 reads SYDVKM. The CDR3 sequence is 14 residues long. The junction had 8 bases not matched to a gene; V was cut back by 6 bases and J by 3 bases. In DNA, the CDR3 is TGTGCCAGCAGACACCGGCACAGGGGCTACGAGCAGTACTTC. Its translation: CASRHRHRGYEQYF.

The rearrangement links TRBV7-9 to TRBJ2-1; maybe TRBD1 (5 bases). Germline lookup yields CDR1 SEHNR and CDR2 FQNEAQ (reference sequence). V lost 1 base to trimming and J lost 10 bases, with 17 bases between them. The CDR3 sequence is 15 residues long. CDR3 DNA: TGTGCCAGCAGCTTAGGGGCAGGGTGGGGTCAGGAGCAGTTCTTC. Translation gives CASSLGAGWGQEQFF.

J is TRBJ2-2 and V is TRBV20-1, with 10 bases that match TRBD2. Trimming cost V 5 bases and J 5 bases; bases outside gene matches: 20. This CDR3 is built from 19 residues. Per germline, CDR1 DFQATT and CDR2 SNEGSKA (reference sequence). The CDR3 DNA reads as TGCAGTGCTGTCGTTGAAGCGGGAGGGCCGAGTGATTGGACCGGGGAGCTGTTTTTT. Amino acid sequence: CSAVVEAGGPSDWTGELFF.